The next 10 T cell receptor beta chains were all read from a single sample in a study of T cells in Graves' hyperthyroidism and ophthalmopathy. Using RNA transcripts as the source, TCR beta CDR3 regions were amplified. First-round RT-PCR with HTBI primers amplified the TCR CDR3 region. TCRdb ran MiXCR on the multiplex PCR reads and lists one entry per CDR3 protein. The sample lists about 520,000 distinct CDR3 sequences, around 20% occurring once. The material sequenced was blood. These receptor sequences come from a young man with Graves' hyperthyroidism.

CDR3 in DNA: TGTGCCAGCAGACGAGACGTTTCGGGGACCCAGTACTTC. Encoded protein: CASRRDVSGTQYF. The V and J genes are TRBV7-2 and TRBJ2-5; D unclear. Germline CDR1 SGHTA, CDR2 FQGNSA. This CDR3 contains 13 residues. V was clipped by 6 bases and J by 7 bases, with 15 bases between them.

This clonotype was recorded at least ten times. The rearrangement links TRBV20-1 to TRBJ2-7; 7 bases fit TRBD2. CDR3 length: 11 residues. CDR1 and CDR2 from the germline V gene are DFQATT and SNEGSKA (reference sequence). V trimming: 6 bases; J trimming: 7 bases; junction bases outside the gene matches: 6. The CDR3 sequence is CSATTSWEQYF. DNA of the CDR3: TGCAGTGCCACGACTAGCTGGGAGCAGTACTTC.

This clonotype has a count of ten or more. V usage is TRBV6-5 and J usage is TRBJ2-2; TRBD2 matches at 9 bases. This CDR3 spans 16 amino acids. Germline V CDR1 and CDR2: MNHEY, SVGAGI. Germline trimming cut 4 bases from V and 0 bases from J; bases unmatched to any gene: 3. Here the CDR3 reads CASSSQRGANTGELFF. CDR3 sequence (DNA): TGTGCCAGCAGTTCCCAGCGGGGGGCGAACACCGGGGAGCTGTTTTTT.

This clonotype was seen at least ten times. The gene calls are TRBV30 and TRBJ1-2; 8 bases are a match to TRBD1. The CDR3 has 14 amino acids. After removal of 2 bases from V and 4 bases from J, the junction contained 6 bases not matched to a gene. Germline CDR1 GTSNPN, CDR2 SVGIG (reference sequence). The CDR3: CAWSFTGGLYGYTF. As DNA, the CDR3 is TGTGCCTGGAGTTTTACAGGGGGTCTCTATGGCTACACCTTC.

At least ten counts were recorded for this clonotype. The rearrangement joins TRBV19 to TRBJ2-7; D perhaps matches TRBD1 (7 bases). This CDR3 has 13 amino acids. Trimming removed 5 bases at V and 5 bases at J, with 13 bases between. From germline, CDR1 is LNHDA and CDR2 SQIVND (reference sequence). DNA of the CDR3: TGTGCCAGTAGTCCAGGGGGACTCCACGAGCAGTACTTC. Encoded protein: CASSPGGLHEQYF.

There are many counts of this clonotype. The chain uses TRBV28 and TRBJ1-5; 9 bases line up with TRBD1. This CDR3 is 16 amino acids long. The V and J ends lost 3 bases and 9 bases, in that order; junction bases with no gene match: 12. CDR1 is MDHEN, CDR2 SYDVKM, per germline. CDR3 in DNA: TGTGCCAGCAGTTTGCTGACAGGGGGAACAATCAGGCCCCAGCATTTT. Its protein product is CASSLLTGGTIRPQHF.

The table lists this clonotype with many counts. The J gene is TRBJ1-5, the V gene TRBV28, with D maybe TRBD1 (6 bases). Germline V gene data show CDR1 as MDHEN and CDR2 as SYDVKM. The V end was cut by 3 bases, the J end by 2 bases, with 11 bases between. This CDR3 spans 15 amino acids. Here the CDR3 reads CASSFTGRGNQPQHF. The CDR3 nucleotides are TGTGCCAGCAGTTTTACAGGGAGGGGCAATCAGCCCCAGCATTTT. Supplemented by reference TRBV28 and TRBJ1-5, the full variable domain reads DVKVTQSSRYLVKRTGEKVFLECVQDMDHENMFWYRQDPGLGLRLIYFSYDVKMKEKGDIPEGYSVSREKKERFSLILESASTNQTSMYLCASSFTGRGNQPQHFGDGTRLSIL.

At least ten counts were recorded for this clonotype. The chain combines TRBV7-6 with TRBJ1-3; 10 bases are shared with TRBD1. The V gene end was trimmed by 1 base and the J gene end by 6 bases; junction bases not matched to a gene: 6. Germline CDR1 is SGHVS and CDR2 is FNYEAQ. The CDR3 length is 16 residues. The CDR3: CASSLVGTGVTNTIYF. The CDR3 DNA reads TGTGCCAGCAGCTTAGTCGGGACAGGGGTGACAAACACCATATATTTT.

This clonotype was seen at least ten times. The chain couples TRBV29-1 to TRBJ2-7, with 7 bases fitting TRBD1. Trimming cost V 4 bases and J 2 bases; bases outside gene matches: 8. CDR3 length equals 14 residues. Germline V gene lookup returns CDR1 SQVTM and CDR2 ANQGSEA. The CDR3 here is CSVAVLGTAYEQYF. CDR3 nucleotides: TGCAGCGTTGCCGTTCTCGGGACAGCCTACGAGCAGTACTTC.

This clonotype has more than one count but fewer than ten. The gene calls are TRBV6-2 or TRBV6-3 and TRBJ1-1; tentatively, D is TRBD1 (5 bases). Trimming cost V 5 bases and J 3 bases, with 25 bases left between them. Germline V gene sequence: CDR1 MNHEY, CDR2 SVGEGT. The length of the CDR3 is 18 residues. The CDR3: CASSTLTATNLGDTEAFF. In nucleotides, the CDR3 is TGTGCCAGCAGTACGCTAACCGCTACTAACCTGGGGGACACTGAAGCTTTCTTT.